The next 24 T cell receptor beta chains were all read from a single sample in a study of shared T cell receptors in the human thymus (dated by TCRdb to about 2021). Receptor libraries were prepared by the immunoSEQ multiplex PCR assay. TCRdb's version of the immuneACCESS table is confined to in-frame rearrangements and falls short of the full clone set. An unresolved V gene accounts for under half of the shortfall where checked; the remainder is of unknown origin. For this sample there are some 660,000 clones; more than 70% appear just once. The ten largest make up more than 0.009% of the sample. This same sample was also part of a study on human thymus T cells.

Source material: thymocytes. All receptors derive from a boy less than two years old with a congenital heart defect. Donor details come from another sample of the same person, matched by shared clones.

The chain joins TRBV6-4 to TRBJ2-3; D is possibly TRBD1 (5 bases). The length of the CDR3 is 14 residues. Trimming took 5 bases from V and 8 from J, leaving 17 bases between them. Germline CDR1 and CDR2: MRHNA and SNTAGT. CDR3 coding DNA: TGTGCCAGCAGTCCAACAGGTTTAGGTGGTACGCAGTATTTT. It yields the protein CASSPTGLGGTQYF.

The genes are TRBV7-6 and TRBJ2-5; the D gene is possibly TRBD2 (5 bases). The CDR3 is 14 amino acids. V was pared by 1 base and J by 5 bases, with 11 bases between. Germline V gene data show CDR1 as SGHVS and CDR2 as FNYEAQ. This CDR3 reads CASSLVCGPETQYF. CDR3 nucleotides: TGTGCCAGCAGCTTAGTATGCGGGCCTGAGACCCAGTACTTC.

This clone was recorded only once. V is TRBV28 and J is TRBJ2-1; 11 bases agree with TRBD2. Trimming at V came to 5 bases and at J to 15 bases, leaving 12 bases not matched to a gene. The CDR3 extends over 14 amino acids. The germline V gene has CDR1 MDHEN and CDR2 SYDVKM. CDR3 in DNA: TGTGCCAGCAGTGCACAAGGAACTAGCGGGGGCCTGTTCTTC. This encodes CASSAQGTSGGLFF.

The V call is TRBV5-1, the J call TRBJ2-5, with D uncertain. CDR1 is SGHRS and CDR2 is YFSETQ in the germline V gene. V was pared by 0 bases and J by 0 bases, with 6 bases between. The CDR3 has 14 amino acids. The CDR3 sequence is CASSLGQDQETQYF. The CDR3 nucleotides read TGCGCCAGCAGCTTGGGGCAAGACCAAGAGACCCAGTACTTC.

V usage is TRBV27 and J usage is TRBJ2-3, with D perhaps TRBD2 (6 bases). Per germline, CDR1 MNHEY and CDR2 SMNVEV (reference sequence). This CDR3 contains 14 residues. V dropped 7 bases and J dropped 0 bases, with 11 bases sitting between them. CDR3 DNA sequence: TGTGCCAGCACACGGGAGCCTAGCACAGATACGCAGTATTTT. Protein: CASTREPSTDTQYF.

J is TRBJ1-3 and V is TRBV10-3; D uncertain. The CDR3 is made up of 14 amino acids. CDR1 is ENHRY, CDR2 SYGVKD, per germline. V was pared by 8 bases and J by 2 bases, with 13 bases between. CDR3 DNA sequence: TGTGCCATCCCGATAGAGAACCCTGGAAACACCATATATTTT. Residues: CAIPIENPGNTIYF.

The chain joins TRBV27 to TRBJ2-7; D is possibly TRBD2 (6 bases). Trimming cost V 6 bases and J 4 bases, with 19 bases left between them. This CDR3 has 15 residues. CDR1 is MNHEY and CDR2 is SMNVEV in the germline V gene (reference sequence). CDR3 DNA sequence: TGTGCCAGCAGCTATTCCCGGGACTCCATGTACGAGCAGTACTTC. It translates to CASSYSRDSMYEQYF.

V usage is TRBV13 and J usage is TRBJ1-6; D perhaps matches TRBD1 (5 bases). The CDR3 length is 15 residues. V gave up 3 bases and J gave up 9 bases, with 15 bases separating them. Germline-derived CDR1 and CDR2 are PRHDT and FYEKMQ (reference sequence). The DNA for the CDR3 is TGTGCCAGCAGCTTCCTAGGTCGGGGGGTTTCACCCCTCCACTTT. Translation: CASSFLGRGVSPLHF.

The chain links TRBV28 to TRBJ2-1; 14 bases fit TRBD2. After removal of 6 bases from V and 6 bases from J, the junction contained 4 bases not matched to a gene. This CDR3 is built from 15 residues. The germline V gene has CDR1 MDHEN and CDR2 SYDVKM. The CDR3 DNA reads as TGTGCCAGCAGCCTGACTAGCGGGAGGGGCAATGAGCAGTTCTTC. Protein sequence: CASSLTSGRGNEQFF.

The chain uses TRBV19 and TRBJ2-1; 7 nucleotides line up with TRBD2. The V segment lost 8 bases and the J segment 6 bases; nucleotides outside the gene matches: 4. The CDR3 runs 12 residues. CDR1 and CDR2 from the germline V gene are LNHDA and SQIVND (reference sequence). CDR3 sequence (DNA): TGTGCCAGTCGGGGGGAGGTCAATGAGCAGTTCTTC. Translation gives CASRGEVNEQFF.

CDR3 in DNA: TGCGCCAGCAGCTCGACAGGGGTAGAGACCCAGTACTTC. This gives the protein CASSSTGVETQYF. The genes are TRBV5-1 and TRBJ2-5; 8 nucleotides align to TRBD1. CDR1 and CDR2 (germline): SGHRS, YFSETQ. The CDR3 has 13 residues. With 3 bases clipped from V and 4 bases from J, the junction kept 2 bases outside the gene matches.

The V gene is TRBV27, the J gene TRBJ2-1; D might be TRBD1 (6 bases). The germline V gene has CDR1 MNHEY and CDR2 SMNVEV (reference sequence). V was clipped by 6 bases and J by 8 bases, with 17 bases between them. There are 14 residues in the CDR3. CDR3 in DNA: TGTGCCAGCAGCAACTCAGGGGCATGTGATGAGCAGTTCTTC. Encoded protein: CASSNSGACDEQFF.

The chain combines TRBV28 with TRBJ1-5, with D maybe TRBD1 (5 bases). Trimming stripped 3 bases from V and 6 bases from J, with 24 bases between. Germline V gene lookup returns CDR1 MDHEN and CDR2 SYDVKM. The CDR3 totals 18 residues. CDR3 coding DNA: TGTGCCAGCAGTTTTTCCGGCCAGGAGCGGGTTGGGGGTCAGCCCCAGCATTTT. Translating gives CASSFSGQERVGGQPQHF. Full variable domain (outside the CDR3, taken from reference TRBV28 and TRBJ1-5): DVKVTQSSRYLVKRTGEKVFLECVQDMDHENMFWYRQDPGLGLRLIYFSYDVKMKEKGDIPEGYSVSREKKERFSLILESASTNQTSMYLCASSFSGQERVGGQPQHFGDGTRLSIL.

The chain has TRBV30 and TRBJ2-7; 7 positions match TRBD2. After removal of 3 bases from V and 2 bases from J, the junction contained 10 bases not matched to a gene. The CDR3 is 15 amino acids. From germline, CDR1 is GTSNPN and CDR2 SVGIG (reference sequence). Written as DNA, the CDR3 is TGTGCCTGGAGACCTCCTAGCGGACTCCCCTACGAGCAGTACTTC. Its protein is CAWRPPSGLPYEQYF. Combining the CDR3 with reference TRBV30 and TRBJ2-7 gives the whole variable domain SQTIHQWPATLVQPVGSPLSLECTVEGTSNPNLYWYRQAAGRGLQLLFYSVGIGQISSEVPQNLSASRPQDRQFILSSKKLLLSDSGFYLCAWRPPSGLPYEQYFGPGTRLTVT.

The J gene is TRBJ2-1, the V gene TRBV28, with a weak D call TRBD1 (7 bases). V was shortened by 6 bases and J by 5 bases, with 17 bases between the two germline ends. The CDR3 runs 15 residues. In germline, CDR1 is MDHEN, CDR2 SYDVKM. This chain's CDR3 is CASSLCRGANNEQFF. The CDR3 DNA is TGTGCCAGCAGCCTATGCAGGGGGGCCAACAATGAGCAGTTCTTC.

The gene calls are TRBV7-6 and TRBJ1-1, with unresolved D. V lost 5 bases and J 5 bases, leaving 6 bases between the germline ends. Germline assignment: CDR1 SGHVS and CDR2 FNYEAQ. The CDR3 consists of 11 residues. CDR3 sequence: CASSQRTEAFF. The CDR3 region has the DNA TGTGCCAGCAGCCAGAGGACTGAAGCTTTCTTT.

The table lists this clone with a count of one. J is TRBJ2-4 and V is TRBV15; a possible D gene is TRBD2 (5 bases). V was cut by 0 bases and J by 2 bases, with 14 bases left in between. The germline V gene encodes CDR1 LNHNV and CDR2 YYDKDF (reference sequence). This CDR3 contains 17 residues. This chain's CDR3 is CATSRDRDPIPKNIQYF. The DNA of the CDR3 is TGTGCCACCAGCAGAGATCGGGATCCGATTCCCAAAAACATTCAGTACTTC.

V usage is TRBV25-1 and J usage is TRBJ2-1, with D unresolved. This CDR3 comprises 12 residues. V was shortened by 2 bases and J by 8 bases, with 7 bases between the two germline ends. The V gene's germline CDR1 is MGHDK and CDR2 SYGVNS. The CDR3 DNA is TGTGCCAGCAGTGAACCCGGAGATGAGCAGTTCTTC. Its translation: CASSEPGDEQFF.

The V and J genes are TRBV7-2 and TRBJ1-5; 7 bases are shared with TRBD1. CDR1 is SGHTA and CDR2 is FQGNSA in the germline V gene. The CDR3 length is 18 residues. The V segment lost 2 bases and the J segment 1 base; nucleotides outside the gene matches: 11. The CDR3 reads CASSLLDRDSRSNQPQHF. In DNA form, the CDR3 reads TGTGCCAGCAGCTTATTGGACCGGGACAGTAGAAGCAATCAGCCCCAGCATTTT.

This clone was recorded a few times. The V gene is TRBV5-1, the J gene TRBJ2-5, with unresolved D. CDR3 length: 14 residues. Trimming stripped 3 bases from V and 1 base from J, with 10 bases between. Germline CDR1 and CDR2: SGHRS and YFSETQ. In DNA, the CDR3 is TGCGCCAGCAGCTACAGTCGGCCCCAAGAGACCCAGTACTTC. Translating gives CASSYSRPQETQYF.

The V and J genes are TRBV6-4 and TRBJ2-1; D possibly corresponds to TRBD2 (6 bases). Trimming removed 6 bases at V and 12 bases at J, with 12 bases between. The CDR3 contains 11 residues. Germline CDR1 is MRHNA and CDR2 is SNTAGT. For the CDR3, the DNA is TGTGCCAGCAGGGGGGGAGACCGGCAGTTCTTC. Translation gives CASRGGDRQFF.

In DNA form, the CDR3 reads TGTGCCAGCAGCGTAGCGGGAGGGGCTGAGCAGTTCTTC. Residues: CASSVAGGAEQFF. V and J are TRBV5-8 and TRBJ2-1; TRBD2 matches at 11 bases. In germline, CDR1 is SGHTS, CDR2 YDEGEE. V lost 4 bases to trimming and J lost 9 bases; unmatched junction nucleotides: 3. This CDR3 has 13 amino acids. Using reference TRBV5-8 and TRBJ2-1 for the parts outside the CDR3, the full variable domain is EAGVTQSPTHLIKTRGQQATLRCSPISGHTSVYWYQQALGLGLQFLLWYDEGEERNRGNFPPRFSGRQFPNYSSELNVNALELEDSALYLCASSVAGGAEQFFGPGTRLTVL.

V usage is TRBV7-2 and J usage is TRBJ2-7; 8 nucleotides agree with TRBD2. The V segment lost 1 base and the J segment 5 bases; nucleotides outside the gene matches: 13. This CDR3 contains 17 residues. Germline CDR1 reads SGHTA; CDR2 reads FQGNSA. CDR3 amino acids: CASSLGRNGRALDEQYF. The CDR3 DNA sequence: TGTGCCAGCAGCTTAGGACGGAACGGGAGGGCCTTGGACGAGCAGTACTTC.

The chain links TRBV7-2 to TRBJ1-2, with D unresolved. This CDR3 comprises 14 residues. The germline V gene has CDR1 SGHTA and CDR2 FQGNSA. V dropped 2 bases and J dropped 2 bases, with 9 bases sitting between them. Here the CDR3 reads CASSLKQQNYGYTF. CDR3 nucleotides: TGTGCCAGCAGCTTAAAACAGCAAAACTATGGCTACACCTTC.